The present TCR beta chain was sequenced within a study of T cells in Graves' hyperthyroidism and ophthalmopathy. Regions amplified from RNA transcripts were the TCR beta CDR3 regions. An initial round of RT-PCR targeting the TCR CDR3 relied on the HTBI primer set. Each CDR3 protein gets one entry after TCRdb re-called the multiplex PCR reads with MiXCR. This sample yields roughly 400,000 distinct CDR3 sequences, of which more than 13% are seen a single time; 28% belongs to the top ten. Investigators excluded patients with uncontrolled infection, other autoimmune disease, pregnancy or lactation. The authors took PBMCs from 10 ml fresh peripheral blood. Sequencing used blood. The TCR originated in a man aged 50-60 years with Graves' ophthalmopathy.

Written as DNA, the CDR3 is TGTGCCTGGAGTGTACTAGCGGGAGGGCCGAGCTCCTACGAGCAGTACTTC. Translation: CAWSVLAGGPSSYEQYF. J is TRBJ2-7 and V is TRBV30; TRBD2 aligns across 13 bases. This CDR3 region has 17 residues. Trimming took 0 bases from V and 0 from J; bases not matched to a gene: 5. Germline-derived CDR1 and CDR2 are GTSNPN and SVGIG (reference sequence).